This TCR beta chain came from a study of T cell repertoires in cytomegalovirus infection. Findings of the study overall: Dominating the ex vivo response were HLA-C-restricted CMV-specific TCR beta clonotypes.

Each CDR3 protein gets one entry after TCRdb re-called the reads with MiXCR. The sample has approximately 770,000 distinct CDR3 sequences; about 27% are singletons. As regards this clonotype: Its target is not known.

This sample comprised cultured CD8+ T cells from PBMCs, obtained from culture after CMV antigen stimulation. The sequence was collected from a human donor in good health (CMV status not recorded). Some clones in this sample may be carry-over from other donors' samples.

In DNA, the CDR3 is TGTGCCAGCACCTCAATCAAAGAACAATACGAGCAGTTCTTC. Translation gives CASTSIKEQYEQFF. This chain links TRBV27 with TRBJ2-1; D unresolved. Germline CDR1 and CDR2: MNHEY and SMNVEV (reference sequence). The CDR3 runs 14 residues. The V end was cut by 7 bases, the J end by 10 bases, with 20 bases between.